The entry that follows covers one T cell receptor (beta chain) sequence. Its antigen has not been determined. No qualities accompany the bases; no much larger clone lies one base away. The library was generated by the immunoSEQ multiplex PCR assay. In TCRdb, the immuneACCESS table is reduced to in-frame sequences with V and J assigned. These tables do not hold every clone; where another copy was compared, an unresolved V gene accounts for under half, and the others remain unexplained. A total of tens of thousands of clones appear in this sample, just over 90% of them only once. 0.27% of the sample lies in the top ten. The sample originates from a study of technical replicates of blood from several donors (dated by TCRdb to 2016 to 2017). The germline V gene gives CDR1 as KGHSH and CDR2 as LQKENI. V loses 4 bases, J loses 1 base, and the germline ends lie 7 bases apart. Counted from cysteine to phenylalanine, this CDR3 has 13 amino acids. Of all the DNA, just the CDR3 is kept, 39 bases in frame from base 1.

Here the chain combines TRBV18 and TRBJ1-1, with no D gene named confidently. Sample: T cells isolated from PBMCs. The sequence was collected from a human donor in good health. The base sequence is TGTGCCAGCTCACGAGACTGGAACACTGAAGCTTTCTTT. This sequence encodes CASSRDWNTEAFF.